This TCR beta chain was sequenced for a study of T cell repertoires in cytomegalovirus infection. Study-level background: Matching HLA type and CMV infection were both indicated by public TCR beta signatures.

Each CDR3 protein gets one entry after TCRdb re-called the reads with MiXCR. The sample lists roughly 110,000 distinct CDR3 sequences, around 9.1% seen once, with roughly 31% in the top ten. Regarding this clonotype: Its antigen is unidentified.

The study, taken as a whole, reports: Predominance within the ex vivo response was attributable to HLA-C-restricted CMV-specific TCR beta clonotypes. Frequencies of public TCR beta families were cumulated, and this identified carriers of CMV plus the relevant HLA.

The CDR3 has 16 residues. The ends were cut back, 3 bases at V and 6 bases at J, with 19 bases in the middle. The germline CDR1 and CDR2 sequences are ENHRY and SYGVKD. This sequence joins TRBV10-3 and TRBJ2-3; no firm D call. This sequence was found in a human donor in good health (CMV status not recorded). Some clones in this sample may be carry-over from other donors' samples. The source material was PBMCs, sequenced either directly or after in vitro stimulation (not recorded which). The CDR3 spells CAISDSGFPGRDTQYF. In nucleotides, the CDR3 is TGTGCCATCAGTGACTCCGGTTTCCCCGGGCGTGATACGCAGTATTTT.